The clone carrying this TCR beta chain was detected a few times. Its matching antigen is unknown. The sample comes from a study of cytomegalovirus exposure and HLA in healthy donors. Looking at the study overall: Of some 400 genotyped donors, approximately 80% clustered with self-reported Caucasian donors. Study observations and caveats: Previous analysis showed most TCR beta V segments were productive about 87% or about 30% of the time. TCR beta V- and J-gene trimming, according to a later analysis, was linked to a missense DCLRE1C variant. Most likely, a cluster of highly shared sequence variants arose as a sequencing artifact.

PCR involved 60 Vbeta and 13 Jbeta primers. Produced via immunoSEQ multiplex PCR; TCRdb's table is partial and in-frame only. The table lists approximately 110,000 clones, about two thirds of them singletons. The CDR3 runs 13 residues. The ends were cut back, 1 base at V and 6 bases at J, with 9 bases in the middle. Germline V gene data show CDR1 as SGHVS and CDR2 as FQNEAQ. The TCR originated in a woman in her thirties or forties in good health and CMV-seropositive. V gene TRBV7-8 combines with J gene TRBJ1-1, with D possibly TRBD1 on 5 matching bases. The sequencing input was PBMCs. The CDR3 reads CASSLVRDSEAFF. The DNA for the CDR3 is TGTGCCAGCAGCTTAGTACGGGACTCTGAAGCTTTCTTT.